This entry lists 25 T cell receptor beta chains sequenced from one sample in a study of control samples from healthy donors and cancer patients. Libraries were prepared by immunoSEQ multiplex PCR; TCRdb keeps only in-frame clonotypes and omits some of them. The table lists about 130,000 clones, roughly 92% of them singletons, with under 0.7% in the top ten. The sample comprised PBMCs. The receptors were sampled from a man of 80 years or more with head and neck cancer.

The chain combines TRBV5-8 with TRBJ2-7, with TRBD2 matching over 8 bases. The germline CDR1 and CDR2 sequences are SGHTS and YDEGEE. CDR3 length equals 14 residues. The V and J ends lost 1 base and 5 bases, in that order; junction bases with no gene match: 5. The CDR3 is CASSLRLASHEQYF. For the CDR3, the DNA is TGTGCCAGCAGCTTGCGACTAGCGAGCCACGAGCAGTACTTC.

This chain joins TRBV7-2 and TRBJ2-7; D is undetermined. V lost 2 bases to trimming and J lost 0 bases, with 11 bases between them. The CDR3 runs to 15 residues. Germline assignment: CDR1 SGHTA and CDR2 FQGNSA. The CDR3 protein is CASSLRALSSYEQYF. The DNA for the CDR3 is TGTGCCAGCAGCTTACGAGCCCTGAGCTCCTACGAGCAGTACTTC.

The J gene is TRBJ2-3, the V gene TRBV21-1; the D call TRBD2 from the table was never checked on the DNA. TRBV21-1 is given as a pseudogene. CDR3 length: 18 residues. The CDR3 nucleotides are TGTGCCAGCAGCAAAGCGATGAGGTCAGCGGTCACACCAGATACGCAGTATTTT. Protein product: CASSKAMRSAVTPDTQYF.

The V gene is TRBV30, the J gene TRBJ2-5; D is uncertain. Germline-derived CDR1 and CDR2 are GTSNPN and SVGIG (reference sequence). V lost 4 bases and J 4 bases, leaving 13 bases between the germline ends. The CDR3 has 13 amino acids. Here the CDR3 reads CAWTRSGPETQYF. The CDR3 region has the DNA TGTGCCTGGACTCGGTCAGGCCCAGAGACCCAGTACTTC.

The chain combines TRBV25-1 with TRBJ2-7; a weak D match, TRBD1 (6 bases). CDR3 length equals 14 residues. V gave up 2 bases and J gave up 5 bases, with 13 bases separating them. Germline assignment: CDR1 MGHDK and CDR2 SYGVNS. CDR3 DNA: TGTGCCAGCAGTGAACCCAGGGGTACCCACGAGCAGTACTTC. Translating it yields CASSEPRGTHEQYF.

The V and J genes are TRBV6-5 and TRBJ2-1, with 11 nucleotides matching TRBD1. Germline lookup yields CDR1 MNHEY and CDR2 SVGAGI. The V segment lost 3 bases and the J segment 8 bases; nucleotides outside the gene matches: 6. The CDR3 extends over 15 amino acids. CDR3 sequence reads: CASSYSGQGGDEQFF. The DNA of the CDR3 is TGTGCCAGCAGTTATTCGGGACAGGGGGGCGATGAGCAGTTCTTC.

The chain couples TRBV27 to TRBJ2-7, with D perhaps assigned TRBD1 or TRBD2 (5 bases each). The CDR3 is made up of 14 amino acids. The germline V gene encodes CDR1 MNHEY and CDR2 SMNVEV (reference sequence). The ends were cut back, 6 bases at V and 3 bases at J, with 15 bases in the middle. This chain's CDR3 is CASRAPGRSYEQYF. The CDR3 bases are TGTGCCAGCAGGGCACCGGGACGGAGCTACGAGCAGTACTTC.

This sequence joins TRBV7-4 and TRBJ1-5; TRBD1 is a possible D gene (6 bases). The V gene's germline CDR1 is SGHVT and CDR2 SQSDAQ. V dropped 3 bases and J dropped 8 bases, with 23 bases sitting between them. The CDR3 length is 17 residues. CDR3: CASSFVVQGRGLKPQHF. The DNA for the CDR3 is TGTGCCAGCAGCTTCGTAGTACAGGGAAGGGGACTGAAGCCCCAGCATTTT.

This clone was detected once. The chain carries TRBV5-4 and TRBJ2-3, with D possibly called TRBD1 or TRBD2 (6 bases each). Germline V gene data show CDR1 as SGHNT and CDR2 as YYREEE (reference sequence). The CDR3 length is 17 residues. Trimming pared 3 bases from V and 1 base from J, leaving 18 bases between. CDR3 nucleotides: TGTGCCAGCAGCTCGAACCGAGGGGGGATAGGCACAGATACGCAGTATTTT. Translated, it gives CASSSNRGGIGTDTQYF.

The V call is TRBV5-8, the J call TRBJ1-3; no definite D call. V dropped 1 base and J dropped 0 bases, with 11 bases sitting between them. Germline V gene lookup returns CDR1 SGHTS and CDR2 YDEGEE. The CDR3 covers 16 residues. The CDR3 nucleotides are TGTGCCAGCAGCTTGTGGGGTATCTACTCTGGAAACACCATATATTTT. Protein product: CASSLWGIYSGNTIYF.

This rearrangement joins TRBV4-3 to TRBJ2-3; TRBD2 is a possible D gene (5 bases). V lost 6 bases and J 9 bases, leaving 16 bases between the germline ends. Germline-derived CDR1 and CDR2 are LGHNA and YSLEER. This CDR3 contains 13 residues. CDR3 bases: TGCGCCAGCAGTCAATCTAGTGAGGGAACGCAGTATTTT. Protein sequence: CASSQSSEGTQYF.

The chain uses TRBV18 and TRBJ2-6; D is ambiguous. Germline assignment: CDR1 KGHSH and CDR2 LQKENI. V was shortened by 3 bases and J by 0 bases, with 12 bases between the two germline ends. The CDR3 is 17 amino acids. The DNA of the CDR3 is TGTGCCAGCTCACCCTCCTATAGAGGCTCTGGGGCCAACGTCCTGACTTTC. Its translation is CASSPSYRGSGANVLTF.

The rearrangement joins TRBV12-5 to TRBJ2-2; D is unclear. The CDR3 runs 14 residues. Germline CDR1 and CDR2: LGHNT and FRNRAP. V was clipped by 3 bases and J by 4 bases, with 9 bases between them. The CDR3 sequence is CASGLLQSTGELFF. DNA of the CDR3: TGTGCTAGTGGTTTATTACAAAGCACCGGGGAGCTGTTTTTT.

In its sample, this clone was seen once. The V and J genes are TRBV11-3 and TRBJ2-2, with TRBD1 identical over 9 bases. CDR1 is SGHNT, CDR2 YENEEA, per germline. This CDR3 is built from 15 residues. With V trimmed by 5 bases and J by 7 bases, 8 bases remained unmatched. This chain's CDR3 is CASSTRTGASGELFF. CDR3 sequence (DNA): TGTGCCAGCAGCACCCGGACAGGGGCAAGCGGGGAGCTGTTTTTT.

Comments on this clone: Because it lacks the conserved phenylalanine or tryptophan at the end, this CDR3 is likely a read error. This chain connects TRBV27 to TRBJ1-6; D is possibly TRBD1 (5 bases). Germline-derived CDR1 and CDR2 are MNHEY and SMNVEV (reference sequence). V was shortened by 6 bases and J by 14 bases, with 14 bases between the two germline ends. This CDR3 region has 12 residues. CDR3 sequence (DNA): TGTGCCAGCAGCGCCCCAAAAGGGGCCCTCCACCTT. Its translation: CASSAPKGALHL.

The sample holds one count of this clone. The chain carries TRBV11-2 and TRBJ2-1; the D call may be TRBD1 or TRBD2 (5 bases each). Germline-derived CDR1 and CDR2 are SGHAT and FQNNGV. The CDR3 has 14 residues. Trimming pared 0 bases from V and 9 bases from J, leaving 12 bases between. The CDR3 region has the DNA TGTGCCAGCAGCTTAGATCAGTGGGGGACTGAGCAGTTCTTC. Its translation is CASSLDQWGTEQFF.

A note on this clone: An end of the junction does not agree with germline; a read error may underlie this. The genes are TRBV3-1 (or the pseudogene TRBV3-2) and TRBJ1-1, with 7 bases aligning to TRBD1. From germline, CDR1 is LGHDT and CDR2 YNNKEL (reference sequence). The CDR3 is 13 residues long. The CDR3 region has the DNA TGTGCCAGCAGCCAAGATCGGGGGACCGGGACAGCTTTT. It specifies CASSQDRGTGTAF.

The rearrangement links TRBV6-5 to TRBJ2-7; TRBD2 aligns across 11 bases. Germline V CDR1 and CDR2: MNHEY, SVGAGI. CDR3 length: 16 residues. After removal of 3 bases from V and 2 bases from J, the junction contained 6 bases not matched to a gene. In nucleotides, the CDR3 is TGTGCCAGCAGTTATATCGGGACTAGCGGTACCTACGAGCAGTACTTC. It codes for CASSYIGTSGTYEQYF.

The chain combines TRBV6-5 with TRBJ1-2; D not certain. Trimming left V 4 bases short and J 4 bases short, with 16 bases between. The CDR3 extends over 15 amino acids. The germline gives CDR1 MNHEY, CDR2 SVGAGI. In DNA, the CDR3 is TGTGCCAGCAGTTTCCCGGCGGGCGCCGGCTATGGCTACACCTTC. The encoded protein is CASSFPAGAGYGYTF.

In the case of this clone: Different DNA sequences within this sample yield the same CDR3. This chain uses TRBV5-6 with TRBJ2-5; no definite D call. V lost 4 bases and J lost 4, with 5 bases in between. The CDR3 is 11 residues long. Per germline, CDR1 SGHDT and CDR2 YYEEEE. CDR3 coding DNA: TGTGCCAGCAGCCTACGAGAGACCCAGTACTTC. It encodes CASSLRETQYF.

This chain joins TRBV6-6 and TRBJ1-1; 8 bases fit TRBD1. The CDR3 runs to 15 residues. Germline-derived CDR1 and CDR2 are MNHNY and SVGAGI (reference sequence). V gave up 0 bases and J gave up 0 bases; unmatched junction bases: 0. The CDR3 region has the DNA TGTGCCAGCAGTTACTCGACAGGGGTGAACACTGAAGCTTTCTTT. It translates to CASSYSTGVNTEAFF.

This clone has a single count. This sequence joins TRBV5-1 and TRBJ2-2; D call uncertain. From germline, CDR1 is SGHRS and CDR2 YFSETQ. V lost 0 bases and J lost 7, with 16 bases in between. CDR3 length equals 16 residues. CDR3 amino acids: CASSLESRGLLGELFF. CDR3 DNA sequence: TGCGCCAGCAGCTTGGAGTCGCGAGGCCTCCTCGGGGAGCTGTTTTTT.

The chain employs TRBV2 and TRBJ2-5; 7 nucleotides agree with TRBD2. V was pared by 2 bases and J by 1 base, with 7 bases of the junction left unmatched. CDR1 and CDR2 from the germline V gene are SNHLY and FYNNEI. This CDR3 spans 16 amino acids. The CDR3 nucleotides read TGTGCCAGCAGTGAAAGGTGGCGGGGGTTCCAAGAGACCCAGTACTTC. This translates into CASSERWRGFQETQYF.

The DNA of the CDR3 is TGTGCCAGCAGTTCCCTTTTGGGGGCGGGTAACTATGGCTACACCTTC. It codes for CASSSLLGAGNYGYTF. The chain uses TRBV6-6 and TRBJ1-2, with TRBD1 as a possible D gene (6 bases). V was trimmed by 4 bases and J by 1 base, leaving 16 bases between them. The CDR3 loop spans 16 amino acids. CDR1 and CDR2 (germline): MNHNY, SVGAGI (reference sequence).

This clone was detected a few times. The rearrangement uses TRBV30 and TRBJ2-5, with TRBD2 identical over 9 bases. In germline, CDR1 is GTSNPN, CDR2 SVGIG (reference sequence). The CDR3 is 12 amino acids. Losses at the gene ends were 3 bases for V and 7 bases for J; bases not matched to a gene: 3. The CDR3 here is CAWRSGGLTQYF. CDR3 DNA: TGTGCCTGGAGAAGCGGGGGGTTGACCCAGTACTTC.